Listed below are T cell receptor beta chains from one sample, sequenced in a study of cytomegalovirus exposure and HLA in healthy donors. Sequencing was performed with immunoSEQ multiplex PCR; in TCRdb, only in-frame clones are kept and a portion is missing. The data show about 130,000 clones, roughly 84% seen once. The sample consisted of PBMCs. The receptors shown here come from a woman under 30 in good health and CMV-seropositive. Both conserved end residues are part of each CDR3. The D gene is left open where the match is weak. Expanded clones get a size class; other rows say once, few or many, or leave the size out.

D gene: TRBD1
clone size: few
V gene: TRBV4-1
J gene: TRBJ1-1
CDR3 protein: CASSHPSGTVNTEAFF
CDR3 DNA: TGCGCCAGCAGCCACCCTTCCGGGACAGTTAACACTGAAGCTTTCTTT

D gene: TRBD2
clone size: .
V gene: TRBV7-6
J gene: TRBJ2-1
CDR3 protein: CASSFPEGGGENEQFF
CDR3 DNA: TGTGCCAGCAGCTTTCCGGAGGGCGGGGGGGAAAATGAGCAGTTCTTC

D gene: .
clone size: once
V gene: TRBV6-1
J gene: TRBJ2-5
CDR3 protein: CASIPGTQETQYF
CDR3 DNA: TGTGCCAGCATTCCGGGTACCCAAGAGACCCAGTACTTC

D gene: .
clone size: .
V gene: TRBV5-5
J gene: TRBJ2-7
CDR3 protein: CASSQKPGEQYF
CDR3 DNA: TGTGCCAGTAGCCAAAAGCCCGGGGAGCAGTACTTC

D gene: .
clone size: few
V gene: TRBV10-1
J gene: TRBJ1-2
CDR3 protein: CARCAQGPNYGYTF
CDR3 DNA: TGCGCCAGATGTGCGCAGGGTCCTAACTATGGCTACACCTTC

D gene: .
clone size: .
V gene: TRBV7-9
J gene: TRBJ2-7
CDR3 protein: CASSPISLTSYEQYF
CDR3 DNA: TGTGCCAGCAGCCCTATTAGCCTAACTTCCTACGAGCAGTACTTC

D gene: .
clone size: .
V gene: TRBV13
J gene: TRBJ2-2
CDR3 protein: CASSAGPAPSRTGELFF
CDR3 DNA: TGTGCCAGCAGTGCAGGCCCAGCCCCGAGTCGAACCGGGGAGCTGTTTTTT

D gene: .
clone size: .
V gene: TRBV6-5
J gene: TRBJ1-6
CDR3 protein: CAVRQSGVSPLHF
CDR3 DNA: TGTGCCGTCAGGCAGAGCGGGGTTTCACCCCTCCACTTT

D gene: TRBD1
clone size: .
V gene: TRBV11-2
J gene: TRBJ2-3
CDR3 protein: CASSLLTGGIDTQYF
CDR3 DNA: TGTGCCAGCAGCTTGCTGACAGGGGGCATAGATACGCAGTATTTT

D gene: .
clone size: .
V gene: TRBV19
J gene: TRBJ2-5
CDR3 protein: CASSKGDRETQYF
CDR3 DNA: TGTGCCAGTAGTAAGGGGGATCGGGAGACCCAGTACTTC

D gene: .
clone size: once
V gene: TRBV10-3
J gene: TRBJ1-2
CDR3 protein: CAISTPDKSNYGYTF
CDR3 DNA: TGTGCCATCAGCACTCCGGACAAGTCTAACTATGGCTACACCTTC

D gene: .
clone size: .
V gene: TRBV12-5
J gene: TRBJ2-5
CDR3 protein: CASGLVFGELETQYF
CDR3 DNA: TGTGCTAGTGGTTTGGTATTTGGGGAGTTAGAGACCCAGTACTTC

D gene: TRBD1
clone size: .
V gene: TRBV29-1
J gene: TRBJ1-2
CDR3 protein: CSVASEDRAQNGYTF
CDR3 DNA: TGCAGCGTTGCGTCGGAGGACAGGGCCCAAAATGGCTACACCTTC

D gene: .
clone size: .
V gene: TRBV10-3
J gene: TRBJ2-1
CDR3 protein: CAISESTGGYNEQFF
CDR3 DNA: TGTGCCATCAGTGAGTCGACTGGGGGGTACAATGAGCAGTTCTTC

D gene: TRBD2
clone size: .
V gene: TRBV27
J gene: TRBJ2-1
CDR3 protein: CASGASGVNEQFF
CDR3 DNA: TGTGCCAGCGGGGCTAGCGGGGTCAATGAGCAGTTCTTC

D gene: TRBD1
clone size: .
V gene: TRBV7-3
J gene: TRBJ2-7
CDR3 protein: CASSYSGTESTYEQYF
CDR3 DNA: TGTGCCAGCAGCTACTCGGGGACAGAATCTACCTACGAGCAGTACTTC

D gene: .
clone size: .
V gene: TRBV6-6
J gene: TRBJ2-1
CDR3 protein: CASSYSGYNEQFF
CDR3 DNA: TGTGCCAGCAGTTACTCCGGGTACAATGAGCAGTTCTTC

D gene: .
clone size: .
V gene: TRBV28
J gene: TRBJ1-5
CDR3 protein: CASSLVFGPDQPQHF
CDR3 DNA: TGTGCCAGCAGTTTGGTATTTGGCCCCGATCAGCCCCAGCATTTT

D gene: .
clone size: .
V gene: TRBV21-1
J gene: TRBJ2-7
CDR3 protein: CASSKGGTGEYEQYF
CDR3 DNA: TGTGCCAGCAGCAAAGGGGGGACAGGGGAGTACGAGCAGTACTTC

D gene: .
clone size: once
V gene: TRBV7-6
J gene: TRBJ1-2
CDR3 protein: CASLSADYGYTF
CDR3 DNA: TGTGCCAGCCTGTCGGCGGACTATGGCTACACCTTC

D gene: .
clone size: few
V gene: TRBV18
J gene: TRBJ2-5
CDR3 protein: CASSPSQETQYF
CDR3 DNA: TGTGCCAGCTCACCATCGCAAGAGACCCAGTACTTC

D gene: TRBD2
clone size: .
V gene: TRBV7-9
J gene: TRBJ2-7
CDR3 protein: CASTPPGTSAYEQYF
CDR3 DNA: TGTGCCAGCACCCCCCCCGGGACTAGCGCCTACGAGCAGTACTTC

D gene: TRBD1
clone size: .
V gene: TRBV7-9
J gene: TRBJ1-4
CDR3 protein: CASSFTTGGVSFEKLFF
CDR3 DNA: TGTGCCAGCAGCTTCACGACAGGGGGCGTTTCTTTTGAAAAACTGTTTTTT

D gene: TRBD2
clone size: once
V gene: TRBV29-1
J gene: TRBJ2-1
CDR3 protein: CSVELAGVDERFF
CDR3 DNA: TGCAGCGTTGAACTAGCGGGGGTGGATGAGCGGTTCTTC

D gene: .
clone size: .
V gene: TRBV7-2
J gene: TRBJ2-1
CDR3 protein: CASSPLVGAYHLPEFF
CDR3 DNA: TGTGCCAGCAGCCCCCTGGTAGGAGCCTACCATCTCCCGGAATTCTTC

D gene: TRBD2
clone size: once
V gene: TRBV9
J gene: TRBJ2-3
CDR3 protein: CASLSGGASTDTQYF
CDR3 DNA: TGTGCCAGCCTAAGCGGGGGGGCTAGCACAGATACGCAGTATTTT

D gene: TRBD1
clone size: .
V gene: TRBV9
J gene: TRBJ2-7
CDR3 protein: CASAGGGQGAYEQYF
CDR3 DNA: TGTGCCAGCGCAGGGGGGGGACAGGGAGCATACGAGCAGTACTTC

D gene: TRBD1
clone size: .
V gene: TRBV15
J gene: TRBJ1-1
CDR3 protein: CATSREGQLNTEAFF
CDR3 DNA: TGTGCCACCAGCAGAGAGGGACAGCTGAACACTGAAGCTTTCTTT